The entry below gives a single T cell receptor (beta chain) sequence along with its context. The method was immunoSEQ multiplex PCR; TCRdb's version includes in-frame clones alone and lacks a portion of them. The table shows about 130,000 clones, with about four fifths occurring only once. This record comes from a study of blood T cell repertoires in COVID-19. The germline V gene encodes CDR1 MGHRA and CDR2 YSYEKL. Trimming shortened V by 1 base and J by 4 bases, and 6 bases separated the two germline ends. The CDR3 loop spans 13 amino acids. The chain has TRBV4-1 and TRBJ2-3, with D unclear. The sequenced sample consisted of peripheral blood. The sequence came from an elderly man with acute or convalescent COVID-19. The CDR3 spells CASSQVGSDTQYF. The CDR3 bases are TGCGCCAGCAGCCAAGTCGGGTCAGATACGCAGTATTTT.